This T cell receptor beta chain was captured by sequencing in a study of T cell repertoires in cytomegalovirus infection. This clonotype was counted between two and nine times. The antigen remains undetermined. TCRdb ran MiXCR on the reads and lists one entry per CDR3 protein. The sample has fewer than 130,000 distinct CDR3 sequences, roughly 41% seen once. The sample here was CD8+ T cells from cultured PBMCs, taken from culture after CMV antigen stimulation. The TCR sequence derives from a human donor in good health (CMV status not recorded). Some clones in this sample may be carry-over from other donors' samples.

Here the CDR3 reads CASSLARGVRDTEEDSTDTQYF. DNA of the CDR3: TGTGCCAGCAGCTTAGCGCGGGGAGTAAGGGACACCGAGGAAGATAGCACAGATACGCAGTATTTT. The chain carries TRBV7-6 and TRBJ2-3; D may be TRBD1 or TRBD2 (6 bases each). Deletions cut 0 bases from V and 0 bases from J, with 28 bases between. CDR1 is SGHVS and CDR2 is FNYEAQ in the germline V gene. CDR3 length: 22 residues.